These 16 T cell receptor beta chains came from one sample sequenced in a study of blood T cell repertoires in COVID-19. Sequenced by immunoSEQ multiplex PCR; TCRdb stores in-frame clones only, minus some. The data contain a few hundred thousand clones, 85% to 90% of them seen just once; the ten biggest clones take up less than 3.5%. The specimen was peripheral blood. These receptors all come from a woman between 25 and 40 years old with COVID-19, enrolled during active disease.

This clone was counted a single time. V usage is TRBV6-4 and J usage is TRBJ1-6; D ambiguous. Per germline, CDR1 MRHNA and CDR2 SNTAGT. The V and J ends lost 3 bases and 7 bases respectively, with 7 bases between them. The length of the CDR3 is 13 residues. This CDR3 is CASSEGPNSPLHF. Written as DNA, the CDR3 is TGTGCCAGCAGTGAGGGCCCGAATTCACCCCTCCACTTT.

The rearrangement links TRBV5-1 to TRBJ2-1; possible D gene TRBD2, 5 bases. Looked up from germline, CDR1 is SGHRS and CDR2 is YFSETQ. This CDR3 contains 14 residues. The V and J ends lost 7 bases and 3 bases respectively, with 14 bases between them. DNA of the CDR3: TGCGCCAGCCAGGCCGAGGGTGGCTACAATGAGCAGTTCTTC. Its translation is CASQAEGGYNEQFF.

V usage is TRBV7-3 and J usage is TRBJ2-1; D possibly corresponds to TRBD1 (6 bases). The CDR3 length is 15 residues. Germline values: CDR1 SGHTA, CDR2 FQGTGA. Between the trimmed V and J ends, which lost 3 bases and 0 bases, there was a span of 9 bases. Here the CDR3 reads CASSFDRSSYNEQFF. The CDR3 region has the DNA TGTGCCAGCAGCTTTGACAGGAGCTCCTACAATGAGCAGTTCTTC.

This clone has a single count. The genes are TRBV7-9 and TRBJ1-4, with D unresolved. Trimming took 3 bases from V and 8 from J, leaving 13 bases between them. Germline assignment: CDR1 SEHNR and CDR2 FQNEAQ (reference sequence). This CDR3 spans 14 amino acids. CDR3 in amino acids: CASSFNSAGEKLFF. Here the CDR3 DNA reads TGTGCCAGCAGCTTCAATAGTGCCGGGGAAAAACTGTTTTTT. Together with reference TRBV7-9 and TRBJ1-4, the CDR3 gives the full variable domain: DTGVSQNPRHKITKRGQNVTFRCDPISEHNRLYWYRQTLGQGPEFLTYFQNEAQLEKSRLLSDRFSAERPKGSFSTLEIQRTEQGDSAMYLCASSFNSAGEKLFFGSGTQLSVL.

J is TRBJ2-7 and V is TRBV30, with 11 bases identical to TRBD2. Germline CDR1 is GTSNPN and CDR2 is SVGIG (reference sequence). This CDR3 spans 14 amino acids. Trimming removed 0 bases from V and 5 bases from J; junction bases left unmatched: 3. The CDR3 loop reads CAWSVTSGSHEQYF. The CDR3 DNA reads TGTGCCTGGAGTGTAACTAGCGGGAGCCACGAGCAGTACTTC.

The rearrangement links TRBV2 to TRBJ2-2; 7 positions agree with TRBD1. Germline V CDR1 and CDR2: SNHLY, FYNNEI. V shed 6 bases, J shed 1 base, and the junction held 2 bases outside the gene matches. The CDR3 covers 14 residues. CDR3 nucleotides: TGTGCCAGCAGGGGACAGATGAACACCGGGGAGCTGTTTTTT. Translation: CASRGQMNTGELFF.

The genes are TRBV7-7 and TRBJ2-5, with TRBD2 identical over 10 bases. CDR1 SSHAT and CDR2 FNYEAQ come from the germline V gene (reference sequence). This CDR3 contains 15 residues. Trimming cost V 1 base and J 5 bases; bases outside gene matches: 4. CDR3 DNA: TGTGCCAGCAGCTTAGGTGGGACTAGCGCGGAGACCCAGTACTTC. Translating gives CASSLGGTSAETQYF.

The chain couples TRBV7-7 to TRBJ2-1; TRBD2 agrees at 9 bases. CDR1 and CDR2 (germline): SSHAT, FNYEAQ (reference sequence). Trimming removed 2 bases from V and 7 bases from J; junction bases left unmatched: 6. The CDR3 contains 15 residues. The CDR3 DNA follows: TGTGCCAGCAGCTTATTTCTAGCGGGATTGAATGAGCAGTTCTTC. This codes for CASSLFLAGLNEQFF.

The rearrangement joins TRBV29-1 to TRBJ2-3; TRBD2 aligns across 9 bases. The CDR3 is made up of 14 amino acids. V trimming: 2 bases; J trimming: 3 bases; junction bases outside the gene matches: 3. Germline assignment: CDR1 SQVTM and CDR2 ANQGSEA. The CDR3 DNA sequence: TGCAGCGTTGAATTTAGCGGGAGTACAGATACGCAGTATTTT. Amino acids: CSVEFSGSTDTQYF.

The CDR3 DNA is TGTGCCACCAGCAGAGATCCGGGACAACAAGCTTTCTTT. This encodes CATSRDPGQQAFF. The chain carries TRBV15 and TRBJ1-1, with D possibly matching TRBD1 (6 bases). Per the germline V gene, CDR1 is LNHNV and CDR2 is YYDKDF (reference sequence). V was pared by 0 bases and J by 9 bases, with 11 bases between. The CDR3 covers 13 residues.

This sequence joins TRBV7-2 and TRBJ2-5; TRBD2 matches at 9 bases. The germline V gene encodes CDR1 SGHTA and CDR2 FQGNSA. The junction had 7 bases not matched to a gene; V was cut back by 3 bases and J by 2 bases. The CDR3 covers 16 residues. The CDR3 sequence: CASSLGGLAGQETQYF. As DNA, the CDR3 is TGTGCCAGCAGCTTGGGGGGCCTAGCGGGGCAAGAGACCCAGTACTTC.

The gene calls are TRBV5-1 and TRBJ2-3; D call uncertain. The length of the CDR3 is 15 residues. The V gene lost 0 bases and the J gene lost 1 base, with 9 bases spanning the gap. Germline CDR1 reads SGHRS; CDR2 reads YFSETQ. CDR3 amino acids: CASSLGLTGTDTQYF. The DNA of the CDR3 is TGCGCCAGCAGCTTGGGTCTAACTGGCACAGATACGCAGTATTTT.

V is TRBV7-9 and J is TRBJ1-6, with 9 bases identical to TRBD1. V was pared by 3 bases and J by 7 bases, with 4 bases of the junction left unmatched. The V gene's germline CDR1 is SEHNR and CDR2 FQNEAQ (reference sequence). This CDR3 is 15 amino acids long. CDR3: CASSFYRGQNSPLHF. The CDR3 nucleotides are TGTGCCAGCAGCTTTTACAGGGGGCAGAATTCACCCCTCCACTTT. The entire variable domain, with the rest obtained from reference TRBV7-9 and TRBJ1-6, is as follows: DTGVSQNPRHKITKRGQNVTFRCDPISEHNRLYWYRQTLGQGPEFLTYFQNEAQLEKSRLLSDRFSAERPKGSFSTLEIQRTEQGDSAMYLCASSFYRGQNSPLHFGNGTRLTVT.

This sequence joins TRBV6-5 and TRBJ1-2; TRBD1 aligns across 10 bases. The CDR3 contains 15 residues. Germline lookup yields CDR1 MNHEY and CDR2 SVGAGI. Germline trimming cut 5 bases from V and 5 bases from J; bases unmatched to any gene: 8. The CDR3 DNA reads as TGTGCCAGCAGTCCATCCGTGGGACAGGGGTATGGCTACACCTTC. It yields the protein CASSPSVGQGYGYTF.

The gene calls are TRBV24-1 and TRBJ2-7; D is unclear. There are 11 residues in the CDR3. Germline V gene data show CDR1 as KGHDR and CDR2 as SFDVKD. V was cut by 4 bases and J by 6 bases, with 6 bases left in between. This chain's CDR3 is CATSDDFEQYF. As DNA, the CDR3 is TGTGCCACCAGTGACGACTTCGAGCAGTACTTC.

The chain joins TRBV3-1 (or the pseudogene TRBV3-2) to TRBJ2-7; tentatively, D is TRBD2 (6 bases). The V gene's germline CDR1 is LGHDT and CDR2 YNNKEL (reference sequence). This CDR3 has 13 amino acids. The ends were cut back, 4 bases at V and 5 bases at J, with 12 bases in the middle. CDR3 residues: CASSLGVADEQYF. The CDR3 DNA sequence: TGTGCCAGCAGCCTCGGAGTAGCGGACGAGCAGTACTTC.